Presented here are 3 T cell receptor beta chains from one specimen sequenced in a study of shared clonotypes between healthy human individuals. The data were produced by immunoSEQ multiplex PCR, yet TCRdb's version contains in-frame clones alone and is incomplete. Among about 2.4 million clones listed, roughly 93% were seen once. Sequenced: naive CD4+ T cells from PBMCs. The subset here: CD45RA+ positively selected. The receptors derive from a man aged 18 to 29 in good health. Some clones in this sample may be carry-over from other donors' samples.

On this clone itself: Other DNA sequences in this specimen translate into the identical CDR3. The chain couples TRBV7-2 to TRBJ2-7, with D perhaps matching TRBD1 or TRBD2 (5 bases each). The V and J ends lost 3 bases and 3 bases respectively, with 12 bases between them. The CDR3 contains 14 residues. Germline V lookup: CDR1 SGHTA, CDR2 FQGNSA. The CDR3 loop is CASSLARDLYEQYF. The CDR3 DNA follows: TGTGCCAGCAGCTTGGCCAGGGACCTCTACGAGCAGTACTTC.

This rearrangement joins TRBV19 to TRBJ1-3; D is ambiguous. Trimming removed 9 bases at V and 0 bases at J, with 12 bases between. This CDR3 comprises 14 residues. CDR1 LNHDA and CDR2 SQIVND come from the germline V gene (reference sequence). In DNA form, the CDR3 reads TGTGCCAGCCGACCACGGACCTCTGGAAACACCATATATTTT. It codes for CASRPRTSGNTIYF.

V and J are TRBV7-2 and TRBJ2-1; D perhaps matches TRBD2 (6 bases). The germline V gene encodes CDR1 SGHTA and CDR2 FQGNSA. Trimming cost V 5 bases and J 3 bases, with 14 bases left between them. This CDR3 contains 15 residues. This chain's CDR3 is CASSPGTFDYNEQFF. CDR3 bases: TGTGCCAGCAGCCCGGGGACTTTTGACTACAATGAGCAGTTCTTC. Full variable domain (outside the CDR3, taken from reference TRBV7-2 and TRBJ2-1): GAGVSQSPSNKVTEKGKDVELRCDPISGHTALYWYRQSLGQGLEFLIYFQGNSAPDKSGLPSDRFSAERTGGSVSTLTIQRTQQEDSAVYLCASSPGTFDYNEQFFGPGTRLTVL.